This TCR beta chain was retrieved from a study of T cell responses to AZD1222 COVID-19 vaccine. Study observations and caveats: Mostly white British, mostly female donors; authors suggested clonal diversity may be underestimated.

Comment on this clone: What it binds is unknown. Other nucleotide sequences in the sample specify the same CDR3.

Method: immunoSEQ multiplex PCR; TCRdb's copy keeps in-frame clones and lacks some. The table has around 270,000 clones, 90% to 95% seen once. Per the germline V gene, CDR1 is SQVTM and CDR2 is ANQGSEA. The CDR3 covers 12 residues. V lost 3 bases and J lost 3, with 9 bases in between. The chain recombines TRBV29-1 with TRBJ2-7; TRBD1 is a possible D gene (6 bases). The receptor was isolated from an adult who received the AZD1222 COVID-19 vaccine. The specimen comprised peripheral blood, sampled 28 days after the second AZD1222 dose. Written as DNA, the CDR3 is TGCAGCGTTGAGGACAGAGACTACGAGCAGTACTTC. Translated: CSVEDRDYEQYF.